Described below is a single TCR beta chain sequence and its context. This clonotype turned up a few times. No cognate antigen has been identified for it. Within one base of it there is no much larger clone, and no base qualities were kept. The record originates from a study of patients and donors after allogeneic stem cell transplantation (dated by TCRdb to the early 2020s). The CDR3 spans 14 residues, from the cysteine through the phenylalanine. Here the CDR3 DNA is all that survives: 42 bases in frame from base 1. Looking up the germline V gene (reference sequence) yields CDR1 SEHNR and CDR2 FQNEAQ. V is pruned by 4 bases and J by 6 bases, leaving 7 bases of the junction without a gene match. The method behind the library was RT-PCR. Sequencing was performed on a NextSeq 550. TCRdb cleaned the public reads at Q25 with fastp, built clones with MiXCR and kept in-frame beta chains. Each entry is one CDR3 protein sequence, shown with its most common DNA and genes. Within this sample are about 960,000 distinct CDR3 sequences, with more than 15% of them counted one time only. Of the sample, 6% is held by the ten largest clones.

This TCR was sampled from a human donor who was either an allogeneic HSCT recipient or a stem cell or donor lymphocyte infusion donor (not recorded which). It is not recorded whose cells these are; they may come from a transplant donor. The chain was built from TRBV7-9 and TRBJ1-2; 8 bases in between match TRBD1. Sequenced: blood, either unsorted or a sorted T cell fraction (not recorded which). The sequence in DNA is TGTGCCAGCAGCTCGTTGGACAGGGCTGATGGCTACACCTTC. Translation gives CASSSLDRADGYTF.